This T cell receptor (beta chain) was sequenced in a study of blood T cells in healthy people across ages. Then a second PCR, running roughly 7 to 11 cycles, was carried out with a sample-barcoded 5' primer and a J-beta primer mix. Using its own MiXCR run on the 5' RACE reads, TCRdb lists one record per CDR3 protein. The sample lists hundreds of thousands of distinct CDR3 sequences, about a fifth occurring once. The table lists this clonotype with a few counts. Sequencing used blood. The sequence derives from a man in his 70s in good health.

The DNA of the CDR3 is TGTGCCAGCAGCCCCCTGGGGACAGAAGAGACCCAGTACTTC. Protein product: CASSPLGTEETQYF. The gene calls are TRBV7-3 and TRBJ2-5, with 7 positions matching TRBD1. The CDR3 covers 14 residues. J was trimmed by 3 bases and V by 5 bases; bases with no gene match: 6. Germline V gene lookup returns CDR1 SGHTA and CDR2 FQGTGA.